The source of this T cell receptor beta chain is a study of T cells in localized non-small cell lung cancer. The study's findings and limits: Uninvolved adjacent lung showed the highest T cell clonality, exceeding tumor. Appearances in adjacent lung were noted for a median around 55 of the top 100 tumor clones. Longer overall survival was seen with higher T cell density measured in blood.

The CDR3 totals 17 residues. The trim removed 4 bases at V and 3 bases at J, leaving 6 bases unmatched. Per germline, CDR1 SGHRS and CDR2 YFSETQ. Method: immunoSEQ multiplex PCR; TCRdb's copy keeps in-frame clones and lacks some. The sample lists 2,100 or so clones; 25% to 30% were seen once. A note on this clone: Its antigen remains unidentified.

The receptor was derived from a man aged 35-69 years with stage II lung adenocarcinoma. The source material was lung tumor tissue, sampled before any cancer treatment. V usage is TRBV5-1 and J usage is TRBJ2-1, with 14 bases lining up with TRBD2. CDR3: CASSPGLAGAVYNEQFF. The CDR3 coding sequence is TGCGCCAGCAGCCCGGGACTAGCGGGAGCGGTCTACAATGAGCAGTTCTTC.